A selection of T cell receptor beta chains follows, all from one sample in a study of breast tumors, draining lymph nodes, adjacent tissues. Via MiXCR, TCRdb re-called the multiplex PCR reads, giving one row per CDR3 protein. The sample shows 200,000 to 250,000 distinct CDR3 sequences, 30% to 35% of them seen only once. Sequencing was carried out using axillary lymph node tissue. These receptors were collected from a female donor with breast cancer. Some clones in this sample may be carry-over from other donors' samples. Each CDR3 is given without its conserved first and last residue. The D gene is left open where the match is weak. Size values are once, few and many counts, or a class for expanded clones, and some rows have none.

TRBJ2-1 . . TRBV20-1 SAPGTEQF
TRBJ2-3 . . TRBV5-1 ASSLQGTDTQY
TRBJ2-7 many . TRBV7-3 ASSPFGPEGDNTYEQY
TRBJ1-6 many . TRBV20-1 SAPGGNGSPLH
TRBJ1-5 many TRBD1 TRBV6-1 ASSESRAGGQPQH
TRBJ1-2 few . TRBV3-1 ASSQGINYGYT
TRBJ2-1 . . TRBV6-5 ASSYYGGLGSYNEQF
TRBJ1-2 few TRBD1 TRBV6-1 ASRSGTGGVGGGYT
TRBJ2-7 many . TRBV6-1 ASSKGKSSYEQY
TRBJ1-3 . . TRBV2 ASSAPGAPGNTIY
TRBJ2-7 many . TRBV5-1 ASSPVVRADPYEQY
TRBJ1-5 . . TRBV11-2 ASSLSTPPNQPQH
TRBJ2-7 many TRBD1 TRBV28 ASSLWTGGEQY
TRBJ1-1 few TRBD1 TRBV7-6 ASSFSGAGGNTEAF
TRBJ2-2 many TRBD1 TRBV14 ASSPDRANTGELF
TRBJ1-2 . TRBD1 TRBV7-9 ASSLVGGTGTLFTGYT
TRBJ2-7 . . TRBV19 ASSARQPPYEQY
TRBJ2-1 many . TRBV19 ASSTGTRRYNEQF
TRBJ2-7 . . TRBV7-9 ASSSGSYEQC
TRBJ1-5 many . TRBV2 ASSDWYQPQH
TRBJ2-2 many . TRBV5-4 ASSLLGTGELF
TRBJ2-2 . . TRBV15 ATSRDSKITGELF
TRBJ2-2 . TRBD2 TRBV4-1 ASSQDHLGASGYTGELF
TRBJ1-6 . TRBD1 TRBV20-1 SAEDEGALFH
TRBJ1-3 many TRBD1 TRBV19 ASSTTGPAGNTIY
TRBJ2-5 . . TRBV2 ASSESGGQETQY
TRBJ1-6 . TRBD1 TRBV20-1 SAREGQGGNSPLH
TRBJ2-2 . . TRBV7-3 ASSGRKTTGELF
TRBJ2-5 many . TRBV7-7 ASSLRAGQETQY
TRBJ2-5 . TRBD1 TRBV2 ASRGQGLTQY
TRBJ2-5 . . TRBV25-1 ASSSSAEKETQY
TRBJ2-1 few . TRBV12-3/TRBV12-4 ASSRISQYNEQF
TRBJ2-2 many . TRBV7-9 ASSLGLSAGVGELF
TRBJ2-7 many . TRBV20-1 RHKGGESSYEQY
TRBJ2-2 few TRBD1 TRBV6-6 ASSPGTVGRNTGELF
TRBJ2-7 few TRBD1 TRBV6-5 ASSHFRQGQNEQY
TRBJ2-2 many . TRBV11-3 ASSARAGNTGELF
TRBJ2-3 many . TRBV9 ASSVEGCGGPVKNTQY
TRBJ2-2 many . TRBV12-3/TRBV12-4 ASSSGANTGELF
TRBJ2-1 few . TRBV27 ASSLDSPGNEQF
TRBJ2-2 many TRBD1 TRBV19 ASTPGQGAFGELF
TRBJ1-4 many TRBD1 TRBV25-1 ASRDDRGGEKLF
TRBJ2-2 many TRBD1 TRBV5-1 ASSSRGPKTGELF
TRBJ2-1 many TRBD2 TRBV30 AWTSGSNEQF
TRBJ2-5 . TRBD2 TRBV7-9 ATTNGGKRQETQY
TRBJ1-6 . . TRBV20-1 SASDTSGRRNSPLH
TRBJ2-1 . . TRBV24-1 ATSNRGLGNEQF
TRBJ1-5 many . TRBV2 ASSAWWGLGNQPQH
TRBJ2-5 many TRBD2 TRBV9 ASSIGGGQETQY
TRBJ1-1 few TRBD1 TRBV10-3 ATLKTGGIVTEAF